This TCR delta chain was documented in a study of gamma-delta T cells after stem cell transplantation. V lost 3 bases, J lost 0 bases, and 23 bases stayed unmatched. The CDR3 covers 22 residues. In germline, CDR1 is TSWWSYY, CDR2 QGS. TCRdb reapplied CATT to the RT-PCR reads. In the table there are 2,700 or so delta-chain clones, more than 20% of which are singletons. This clonotype originated in a human donor. It is not recorded whose cells these are; they may come from a transplant donor. The chain combines TRDV1 with TRDJ1; 9 bases fit TRDD2. Sequencing was performed on gamma-delta T cells. The CDR3 DNA sequence: TGTGCTCTTGGGGAGGGTCTCCTTCCTACTGGCCCGGGGATTCCCTACACCGATAAACTCATCTTT. It yields the protein CALGEGLLPTGPGIPYTDKLIF.